This T cell receptor (beta chain) was found in a study of post-analysis software for immune sequencing data. At the level of the study: The patients showed relapsing-remitting, secondary progressive and progressive-relapsing multiple sclerosis courses. Study results and limitations: Patients carried roughly five TRBV segments more frequently than controls did, and TRBV5-6, TRBV5-1 and TRBV20-1 were among them.

The TCR beta cDNA libraries contained unique molecular identifiers. T cells numbering roughly 1 to 10 million yielded around 500,000 cDNA molecules. TCRdb itself ran the PCR reads through MiXCR, one entry per CDR3 protein. The sample includes just over 250,000 distinct CDR3 sequences, 36% seen only once; the top ten take around 5.2%. Trimming took 5 bases from V and 8 from J, leaving 19 bases between them. The CDR3 runs to 15 residues. Germline-derived CDR1 and CDR2 are SGHTA and FQGNSA. This clonotype has only a few counts. What it binds is unknown. The sequence was obtained from a girl aged 5-17 years with multiple sclerosis. Sequenced sample: blood. The chain couples TRBV7-2 to TRBJ2-1; D gene unclear. The CDR3 loop is CASSLPLAPVDEQFF. CDR3 bases: TGTGCCAGCAGCCTCCCACTGGCCCCCGTGGATGAGCAGTTCTTC.